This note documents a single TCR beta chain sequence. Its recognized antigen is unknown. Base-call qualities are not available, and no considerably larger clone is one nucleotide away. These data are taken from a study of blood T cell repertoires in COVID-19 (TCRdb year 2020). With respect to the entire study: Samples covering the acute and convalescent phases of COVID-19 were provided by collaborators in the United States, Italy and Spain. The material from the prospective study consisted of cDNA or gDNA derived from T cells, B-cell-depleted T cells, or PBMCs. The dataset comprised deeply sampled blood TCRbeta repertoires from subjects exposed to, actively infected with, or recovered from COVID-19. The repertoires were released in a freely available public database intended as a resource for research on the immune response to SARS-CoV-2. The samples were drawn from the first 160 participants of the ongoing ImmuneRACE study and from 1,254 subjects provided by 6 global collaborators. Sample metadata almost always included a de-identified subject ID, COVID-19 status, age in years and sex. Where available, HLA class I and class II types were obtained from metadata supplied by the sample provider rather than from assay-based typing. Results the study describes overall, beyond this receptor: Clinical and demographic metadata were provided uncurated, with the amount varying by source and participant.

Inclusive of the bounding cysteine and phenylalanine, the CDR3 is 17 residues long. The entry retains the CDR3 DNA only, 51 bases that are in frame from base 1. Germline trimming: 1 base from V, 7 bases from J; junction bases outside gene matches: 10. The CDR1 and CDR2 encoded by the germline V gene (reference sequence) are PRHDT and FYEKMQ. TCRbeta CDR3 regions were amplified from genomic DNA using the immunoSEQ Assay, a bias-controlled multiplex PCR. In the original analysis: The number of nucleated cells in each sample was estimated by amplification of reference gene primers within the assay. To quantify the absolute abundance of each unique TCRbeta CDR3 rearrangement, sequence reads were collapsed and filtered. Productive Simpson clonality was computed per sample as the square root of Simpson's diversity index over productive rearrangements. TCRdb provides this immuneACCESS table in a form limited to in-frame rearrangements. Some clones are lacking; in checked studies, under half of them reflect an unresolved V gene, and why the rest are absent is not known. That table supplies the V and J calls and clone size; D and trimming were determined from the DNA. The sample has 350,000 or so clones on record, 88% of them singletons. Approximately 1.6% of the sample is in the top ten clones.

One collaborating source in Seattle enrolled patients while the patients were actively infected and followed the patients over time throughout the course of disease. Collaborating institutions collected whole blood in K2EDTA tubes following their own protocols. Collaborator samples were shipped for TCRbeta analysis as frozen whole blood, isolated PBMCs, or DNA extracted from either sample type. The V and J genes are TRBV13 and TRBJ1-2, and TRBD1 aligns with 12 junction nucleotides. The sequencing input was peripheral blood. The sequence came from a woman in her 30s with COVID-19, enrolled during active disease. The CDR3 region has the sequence CASSLVGLGTGGIGYTF. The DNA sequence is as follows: TGTGCCAGCAGCTTAGTAGGACTCGGGACAGGGGGCATTGGCTACACCTTC. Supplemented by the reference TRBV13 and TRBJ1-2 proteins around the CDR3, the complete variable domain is AAGVIQSPRHLIKEKRETATLKCYPIPRHDTVYWYQQGPGQDPQFLISFYEKMQSDKGSIPDRFSAQQFSDYHSELNMSSLELGDSALYFCASSLVGLGTGGIGYTFGSGTRLTVV.